The next 31 T cell receptor beta chains were all read from a single sample in a study of blood T cell repertoires in COVID-19 (TCRdb year 2020). Library generation was performed with the immunoSEQ multiplex PCR assay. TCRdb mirrors the immuneACCESS table, restricted to in-frame sequences. Some clones are absent from its copies; in checked studies, under half trace to an unresolved V gene, and the reason for the others is unknown. Here the sample has 150,000 or so clones; roughly nine tenths occur a single time. 13% of the sample is taken by the ten largest. The sample consisted of peripheral blood. These receptors came from a man between 18 and 29 years old with COVID-19, enrolled during active disease.

The V call is TRBV10-3, the J call TRBJ1-1; D is uncertain. The V end was cut by 6 bases, the J end by 1 base, with 9 bases between. The CDR3 is made up of 13 amino acids. Germline CDR1 reads ENHRY; CDR2 reads SYGVKD. CDR3 residues: CAIREGENTEAFF. The CDR3 nucleotides are TGTGCCATCAGAGAGGGAGAGAACACTGAAGCTTTCTTT.

The V gene is TRBV5-3, the J gene TRBJ1-1; 10 nucleotides agree with TRBD1. TRBV5-3 is flagged as an ORF with uncertain function. Trimming removed 3 bases from V and 1 base from J; junction bases left unmatched: 18. The CDR3 covers 20 residues. The CDR3 here is CARSSHLRQGARDWNTEAFF. CDR3 DNA: TGTGCCAGAAGCTCACACTTAAGACAGGGGGCGCGAGATTGGAACACTGAAGCTTTCTTT.

The chain has TRBV5-1 and TRBJ1-1, with TRBD1 as a possible D gene (6 bases). The CDR3 covers 15 residues. The germline CDR1 and CDR2 sequences are SGHRS and YFSETQ. With 2 bases removed from V and 1 base from J, the gap between germline ends came to 12 bases. Here the CDR3 reads CASSFSADRNTEAFF. The CDR3 DNA sequence: TGCGCCAGCAGCTTCTCCGCGGACAGGAACACTGAAGCTTTCTTT.

V gene TRBV5-6 combines with J gene TRBJ2-1, with TRBD1 as a possible D gene (6 bases). V lost 1 base and J 4 bases, leaving 18 bases between the germline ends. The CDR3 loop spans 17 amino acids. The V gene's germline CDR1 is SGHDT and CDR2 YYEEEE. The CDR3 sequence: CASSLTFRGYRYNEQFF. In DNA form, the CDR3 reads TGTGCCAGCAGCTTGACATTTAGGGGGTATCGGTACAATGAGCAGTTCTTC.

The table lists this clone with a few counts. The V gene is TRBV6-2 or TRBV6-3, the J gene TRBJ1-2, with D possibly matching TRBD1 (6 bases). Germline CDR1 and CDR2: MNHEY and SVGEGT. This CDR3 is 13 amino acids long. With 2 bases removed from V and 7 bases from J, the gap between germline ends came to 11 bases. This CDR3 is CASSYVGAGGYTF. The CDR3 nucleotides read TGTGCCAGCAGTTACGTGGGGGCAGGTGGCTACACCTTC.

This clone occurred a few times. V is TRBV2 and J is TRBJ1-1; D unresolved. V dropped 7 bases and J dropped 5 bases, with 5 bases sitting between them. This CDR3 comprises 10 residues. Germline V lookup: CDR1 SNHLY, CDR2 FYNNEI. The CDR3 nucleotides read TGTGCCAGCATCACAACTGAAGCTTTCTTT. It is translated as CASITTEAFF. Filled out from reference TRBV2 and TRBJ1-1, the complete variable domain reads EPEVTQTPSHQVTQMGQEVILRCVPISNHLYFYWYRQILGQKVEFLVSFYNNEISEKSEIFDDQFSVERPDGSNFTLKIRSTKLEDSAMYFCASITTEAFFGQGTRLTVV.

The chain recombines TRBV6-1 with TRBJ1-2, with D unclear. The CDR3 covers 14 residues. Trimming cost V 3 bases and J 5 bases, with 13 bases left between them. Germline CDR1 is MNHNS and CDR2 is SASEGT. The CDR3 here is CASSDTGMGYGYTF. The CDR3, as DNA: TGTGCCAGCAGTGATACGGGGATGGGTTATGGCTACACCTTC.

The gene calls are TRBV5-6 and TRBJ2-1; perhaps TRBD2 as D (5 bases). Germline values: CDR1 SGHDT, CDR2 YYEEEE. Trimming removed 4 bases from V and 13 bases from J, with 12 bases in between. CDR3 length: 11 residues. CDR3 amino acids: CASSRSANQFF. CDR3 nucleotide sequence: TGTGCCAGCAGCCGTAGCGCGAACCAGTTCTTC. Filled out from reference TRBV5-6 and TRBJ2-1, the complete variable domain reads DAGVTQSPTHLIKTRGQQVTLRCSPKSGHDTVSWYQQALGQGPQFIFQYYEEEERQRGNFPDRFSGHQFPNYSSELNVNALLLGDSALYLCASSRSANQFFGPGTRLTVL.

The rearrangement links TRBV5-4 to TRBJ1-2, with unresolved D. The germline V gene encodes CDR1 SGHNT and CDR2 YYREEE (reference sequence). The V gene lost 0 bases and the J gene lost 7 bases, with 10 bases spanning the gap. The CDR3 is 13 residues long. DNA of the CDR3: TGTGCCAGCAGCTTGGTACACACAGCTGGCTACACCTTC. Protein product: CASSLVHTAGYTF.

The chain carries TRBV7-8 and TRBJ2-2; 10 nucleotides match TRBD2. CDR1 SGHVS and CDR2 FQNEAQ come from the germline V gene. The CDR3 is 18 amino acids. The J segment lost 2 bases and the V segment lost 7 bases, leaving 13 bases of the junction unmatched. The CDR3 loop reads CASTPPGSGRPNTGELFF. The CDR3 DNA reads TGTGCCAGCACCCCCCCTGGTAGCGGGAGGCCTAACACCGGGGAGCTGTTTTTT.

The chain uses TRBV27 and TRBJ2-7; D may be TRBD1 (5 bases). Germline CDR1 is MNHEY and CDR2 is SMNVEV (reference sequence). V was pared by 1 base and J by 7 bases, with 11 bases between. CDR3 length equals 13 residues. The CDR3 reads CASSLWGLGEQYF. DNA of the CDR3: TGTGCCAGCAGTTTATGGGGCCTCGGGGAGCAGTACTTC.

The chain has TRBV7-3 and TRBJ2-1; D is unclear. The length of the CDR3 is 15 residues. V gave up 5 bases and J gave up 0 bases, with 11 bases separating them. CDR1 and CDR2 from the germline V gene are SGHTA and FQGTGA. The CDR3 DNA is TGTGCCAGCAGCCCGACTCTTACCTCCTACAATGAGCAGTTCTTC. This gives the protein CASSPTLTSYNEQFF.

This clone was seen only once. The same CDR3 arises from other DNA sequences in this sample as well. This sequence joins TRBV5-6 and TRBJ1-5, with D unclear. The V end lost 0 bases, the J end lost 7 bases, and 5 bases lay between the germline ends. Germline V CDR1 and CDR2: SGHDT, YYEEEE. The CDR3 sequence is 12 residues long. The CDR3 DNA follows: TGTGCCAGCAGCTTGGGCAGGCAGCCCCAGCATTTT. Its translation: CASSLGRQPQHF. The complete variable domain, with remaining parts taken from reference TRBV5-6 and TRBJ1-5, reads DAGVTQSPTHLIKTRGQQVTLRCSPKSGHDTVSWYQQALGQGPQFIFQYYEEEERQRGNFPDRFSGHQFPNYSSELNVNALLLGDSALYLCASSLGRQPQHFGDGTRLSIL.

The chain has TRBV2 and TRBJ1-5; no firm D call. The V and J ends lost 8 bases and 5 bases respectively, with 16 bases between them. The germline V gene has CDR1 SNHLY and CDR2 FYNNEI. The CDR3 length is 14 residues. CDR3 nucleotides: TGTGCCAGCCCCCCGTCCGGGAAGGATCAGCCCCAGCATTTT. Its protein is CASPPSGKDQPQHF.

CDR3 nucleotide sequence: TGTGCCAGCAGCGCCCGGACTAGCGGGGGCGGGGAGCTGTTTTTT. It encodes CASSARTSGGGELFF. The chain couples TRBV9 to TRBJ2-2, with 13 positions matching TRBD2. Germline values: CDR1 SGDLS, CDR2 YYNGEE. V was clipped by 3 bases and J by 7 bases; unmatched bases: 3. The CDR3 is made up of 15 amino acids.

The chain joins TRBV24-1 to TRBJ2-7; TRBD1 agrees at 9 bases. Germline V gene lookup returns CDR1 KGHDR and CDR2 SFDVKD. V was clipped by 3 bases and J by 4 bases; unmatched bases: 12. There are 17 residues in the CDR3. The CDR3 protein is CATSDPNKRTGVYEQYF. The CDR3 DNA reads as TGTGCCACCAGTGATCCGAACAAAAGGACAGGGGTGTACGAGCAGTACTTC.

This clone was seen once. The rearrangement links TRBV5-1 to TRBJ2-5; maybe TRBD1 (5 bases). Germline CDR1 reads SGHRS; CDR2 reads YFSETQ. There are 15 residues in the CDR3. V dropped 4 bases and J dropped 1 base, with 14 bases sitting between them. This CDR3 reads CASSLQGGVQETQYF. The CDR3 nucleotides read TGCGCCAGCAGCCTCCAGGGTGGGGTCCAAGAGACCCAGTACTTC.

The CDR3 bases are TGTGCCAGCAGTGATACCTCGGGGGAGGCTGAAGCTTTCTTT. Its translation: CASSDTSGEAEAFF. The rearrangement uses TRBV25-1 and TRBJ1-1; a possible D gene is TRBD1 (5 bases). The germline CDR1 and CDR2 sequences are MGHDK and SYGVNS. The germline V and J ends were trimmed by 3 bases and 6 bases, with 14 bases remaining between them. The CDR3 length is 14 residues.

This clone was seen a single time. V gene TRBV25-1 combines with J gene TRBJ2-5; perhaps TRBD1 as D (6 bases). The germline gives CDR1 MGHDK, CDR2 SYGVNS. V was pared by 4 bases and J by 5 bases, with 14 bases between. The CDR3 totals 14 residues. This chain's CDR3 is CASSVPGHSETQYF. In nucleotides, the CDR3 is TGTGCCAGCAGTGTACCGGGACATTCGGAGACCCAGTACTTC.

This chain connects TRBV15 to TRBJ2-4; D is perhaps TRBD1 (5 bases). Per germline, CDR1 LNHNV and CDR2 YYDKDF (reference sequence). The V end lost 0 bases, the J end lost 1 base, and 10 bases lay between the germline ends. There are 16 residues in the CDR3. This CDR3 is CATSREGDRAKNIQYF. CDR3 nucleotide sequence: TGTGCCACCAGCAGAGAAGGGGATAGGGCCAAAAACATTCAGTACTTC.

V is TRBV12-2 and J is TRBJ2-5; the table names TRBD2, a call not compared with the DNA. TRBV12-2 is a known pseudogene. This CDR3 has 17 amino acids. CDR3: CASRPGLDPTIKETQYF. The CDR3 coding sequence is TGTGCAAGTCGCCCAGGACTAGACCCAACTATCAAAGAGACCCAGTACTTC.

This chain links TRBV21-1 with TRBJ1-5; TRBD1 reflects the table's D call only, with no check against the DNA. TRBV21-1 is a documented pseudogene. The CDR3 contains 14 residues. CDR3 DNA: TGTGCCAGCATATACAGGGATAGCAATCAGCCCCAGCATTTT. Encoded protein: CASIYRDSNQPQHF.

This rearrangement joins TRBV24-1 to TRBJ2-3; 12 bases map to TRBD2. Germline CDR1 is KGHDR and CDR2 is SFDVKD. The CDR3 consists of 16 residues. Trimming took 4 bases from V and 5 from J; bases not matched to a gene: 6. The CDR3 protein is CATSERGLAGRDTQYF. CDR3 sequence (DNA): TGTGCCACCAGTGAGCGCGGACTAGCGGGAAGAGATACGCAGTATTTT.

V gene TRBV28 combines with J gene TRBJ2-7, with TRBD1 matching 8 bases. V lost 6 bases, J lost 3 bases, and 10 bases stayed unmatched. This CDR3 is built from 15 residues. CDR1 MDHEN and CDR2 SYDVKM come from the germline V gene. The CDR3 loop is CASSPTGDRGYEQYF. In DNA, the CDR3 is TGTGCCAGCAGCCCAACCGGAGACAGGGGCTACGAGCAGTACTTC.

The rearrangement uses TRBV5-1 and TRBJ2-1, with 11 bases aligning to TRBD2. Germline assignment: CDR1 SGHRS and CDR2 YFSETQ. Unmatched junction bases numbered 6, after V lost 5 bases and J lost 5 bases. This CDR3 is 15 amino acids long. CDR3 in DNA: TGCGCCAGCAGTCTACTAGCGGGAGCGAACAATGAGCAGTTCTTC. As protein: CASSLLAGANNEQFF.

The chain carries TRBV6-5 and TRBJ2-1, with 9 bases matching TRBD2. Germline CDR1 MNHEY, CDR2 SVGAGI. The CDR3 runs 15 residues. V dropped 6 bases and J dropped 4; count of bases not matched to a gene: 7. The CDR3 here is CASSLAGAGYNEQFF. CDR3 nucleotides: TGTGCCAGCAGCTTAGCGGGAGCTGGGTACAATGAGCAGTTCTTC.

The gene calls are TRBV27 and TRBJ1-3; TRBD1 matches at 8 bases. The CDR3 is made up of 16 amino acids. V was pared by 5 bases and J by 5 bases, with 11 bases of the junction left unmatched. Germline V lookup: CDR1 MNHEY, CDR2 SMNVEV (reference sequence). The DNA for the CDR3 is TGTGCCAGCAGTGAGATCGGGACAGGCCTCAGAAACACCATATATTTT. Its translation is CASSEIGTGLRNTIYF.

The genes are TRBV11-2 and TRBJ1-3, with 7 bases aligning to TRBD1. The V gene end was trimmed by 5 bases and the J gene end by 9 bases; junction bases not matched to a gene: 10. The CDR3 totals 14 residues. Germline V gene sequence: CDR1 SGHAT, CDR2 FQNNGV. The CDR3: CASSPSGGWGTIYF. CDR3 coding DNA: TGTGCCAGCAGCCCTTCAGGGGGTTGGGGCACCATATATTTT. The variable domain in full, with the rest retrieved from reference TRBV11-2 and TRBJ1-3, is EAGVAQSPRYKIIEKRQSVAFWCNPISGHATLYWYQQILGQGPKLLIQFQNNGVVDDSQLPKDRFSAERLKGVDSTLKIQPAKLEDSAVYLCASSPSGGWGTIYFGEGSWLTVV.

The genes are TRBV6-2 or TRBV6-3 and TRBJ2-3; D uncertain. V was clipped by 0 bases and J by 2 bases, with 6 bases between them. CDR1 is MNHEY, CDR2 SVGEGT, per germline. The CDR3 covers 14 residues. In nucleotides, the CDR3 is TGTGCCAGCAGTTACTCGGCCTCCACAGATACGCAGTATTTT. Its translation is CASSYSASTDTQYF.

The chain recombines TRBV27 with TRBJ1-1, with 7 bases that match TRBD1. V gave up 2 bases and J gave up 1 base; unmatched junction bases: 4. The CDR3 runs to 15 residues. Germline CDR1 and CDR2: MNHEY and SMNVEV (reference sequence). CDR3 sequence reads: CASSLLYRGNTEAFF. CDR3 DNA: TGTGCCAGCAGTTTACTTTACAGGGGGAACACTGAAGCTTTCTTT.

In DNA form, the CDR3 reads TGTGCCAGCAGTGCCCGGGGCTACACCTTC. The encoded protein is CASSARGYTF. The chain links TRBV28 to TRBJ1-2; D unresolved. The CDR3 has 10 amino acids. Trimming took 5 bases from V and 8 from J, leaving 6 bases between them. Germline V gene data show CDR1 as MDHEN and CDR2 as SYDVKM.